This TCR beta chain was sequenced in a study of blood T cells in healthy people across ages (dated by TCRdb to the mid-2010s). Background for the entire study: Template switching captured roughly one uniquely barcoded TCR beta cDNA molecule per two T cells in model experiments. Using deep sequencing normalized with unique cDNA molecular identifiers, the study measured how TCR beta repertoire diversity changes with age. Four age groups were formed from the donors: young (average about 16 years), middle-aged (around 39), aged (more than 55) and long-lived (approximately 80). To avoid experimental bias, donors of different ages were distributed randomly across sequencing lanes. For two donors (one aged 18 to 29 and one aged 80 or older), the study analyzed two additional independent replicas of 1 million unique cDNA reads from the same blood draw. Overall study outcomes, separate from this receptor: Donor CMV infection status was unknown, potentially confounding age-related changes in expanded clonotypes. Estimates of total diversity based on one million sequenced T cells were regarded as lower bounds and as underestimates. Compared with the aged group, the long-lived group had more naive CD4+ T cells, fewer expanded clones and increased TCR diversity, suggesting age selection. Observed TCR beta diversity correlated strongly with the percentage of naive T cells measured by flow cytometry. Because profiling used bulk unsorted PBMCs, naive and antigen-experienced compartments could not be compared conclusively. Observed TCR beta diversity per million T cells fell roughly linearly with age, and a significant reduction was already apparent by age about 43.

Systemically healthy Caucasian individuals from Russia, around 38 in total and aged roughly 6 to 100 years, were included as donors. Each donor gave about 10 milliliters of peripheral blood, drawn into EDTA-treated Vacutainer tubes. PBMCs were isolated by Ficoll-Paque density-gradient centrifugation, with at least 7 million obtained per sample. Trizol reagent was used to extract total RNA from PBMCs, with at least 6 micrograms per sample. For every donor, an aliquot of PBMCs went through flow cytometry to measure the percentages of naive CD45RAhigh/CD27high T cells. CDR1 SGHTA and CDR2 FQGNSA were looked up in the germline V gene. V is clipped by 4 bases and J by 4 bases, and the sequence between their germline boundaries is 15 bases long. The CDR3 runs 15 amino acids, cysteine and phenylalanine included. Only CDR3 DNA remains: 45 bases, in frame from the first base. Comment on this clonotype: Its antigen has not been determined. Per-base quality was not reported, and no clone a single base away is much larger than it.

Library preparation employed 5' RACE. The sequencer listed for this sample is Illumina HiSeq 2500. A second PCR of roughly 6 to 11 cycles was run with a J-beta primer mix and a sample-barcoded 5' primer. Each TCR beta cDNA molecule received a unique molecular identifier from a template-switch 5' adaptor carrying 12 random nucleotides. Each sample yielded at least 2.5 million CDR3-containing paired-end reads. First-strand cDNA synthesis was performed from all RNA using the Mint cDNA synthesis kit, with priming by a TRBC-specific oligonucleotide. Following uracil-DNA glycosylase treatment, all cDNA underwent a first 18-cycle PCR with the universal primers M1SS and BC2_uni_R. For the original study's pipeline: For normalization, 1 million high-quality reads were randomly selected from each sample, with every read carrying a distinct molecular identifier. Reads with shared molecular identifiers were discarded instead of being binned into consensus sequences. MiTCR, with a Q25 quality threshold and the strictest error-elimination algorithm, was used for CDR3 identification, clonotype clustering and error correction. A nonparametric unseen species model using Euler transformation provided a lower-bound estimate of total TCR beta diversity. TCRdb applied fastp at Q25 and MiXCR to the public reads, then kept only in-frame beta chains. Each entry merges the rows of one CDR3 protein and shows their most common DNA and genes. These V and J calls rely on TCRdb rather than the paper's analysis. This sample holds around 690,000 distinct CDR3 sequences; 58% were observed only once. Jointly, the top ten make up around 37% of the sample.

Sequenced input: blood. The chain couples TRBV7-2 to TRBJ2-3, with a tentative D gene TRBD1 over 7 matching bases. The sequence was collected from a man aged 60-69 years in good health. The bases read TGTGCCAGCAGCTGGTCTAGCAGGGGGGCAGATACGCAGTATTTT. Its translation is CASSWSSRGADTQYF.